The rows below give T cell receptor beta chains drawn from one sample of a study of identifying expanded T cells in peripheral blood. Clones were sequenced by immunoSEQ multiplex PCR, and TCRdb holds only the in-frame ones, with some missing. Seen here are tens of thousands of clones, approximately 90% observed once, and the top ten hold around 20%. Sample: blood. These receptors all stem from a person between 18 and 70 years old in good health. CDR3s include the opening cysteine and the closing phenylalanine or tryptophan. The D gene is left open where the match is weak. Clone size is not always given. Where it is, it says once, few, many or a class for expanded clones.

V gene: TRBV7-2; D gene: .; J gene: TRBJ1-6; clone size: .; CDR3 protein: CASSRNSGDSPLHF; CDR3 DNA: TGTGCCAGCAGCCGAAATTCGGGGGATTCACCCCTCCACTTT
V gene: TRBV7-2; D gene: .; J gene: TRBJ2-7; clone size: .; CDR3 protein: CASSRQWDSYEQYF; CDR3 DNA: TGTGCCAGCAGCCGTCAGTGGGACTCCTACGAGCAGTACTTC
V gene: TRBV5-4; D gene: .; J gene: TRBJ2-1; clone size: .; CDR3 protein: CASSLAGSSYNEQFF; CDR3 DNA: TGTGCCAGCAGCTTGGCAGGGAGCTCCTACAATGAGCAGTTCTTC
V gene: TRBV28; D gene: .; J gene: TRBJ1-5; clone size: .; CDR3 protein: CASSFAQPQHF; CDR3 DNA: TGTGCCAGCAGTTTCGCGCAGCCCCAGCATTTT
V gene: TRBV28; D gene: .; J gene: TRBJ2-3; clone size: .; CDR3 protein: CASSYHQGISDTQYF; CDR3 DNA: TGTGCCAGCAGTTATCACCAGGGTATTTCGGATACGCAGTATTTT
V gene: TRBV7-8; D gene: TRBD1; J gene: TRBJ1-2; clone size: .; CDR3 protein: CASSAGQGSHYGYTF; CDR3 DNA: TGTGCCAGCAGCGCCGGACAGGGGTCACACTATGGCTACACCTTC
V gene: TRBV11-2; D gene: .; J gene: TRBJ2-2; clone size: .; CDR3 protein: CASRRPTAGGELFF; CDR3 DNA: TGTGCCAGCAGACGACCGACAGCGGGCGGGGAGCTGTTTTTT
V gene: TRBV6-5; D gene: .; J gene: TRBJ2-1; clone size: few; CDR3 protein: CASRLIQSYNEQFF; CDR3 DNA: TGTGCCAGCAGACTTATTCAGTCCTACAATGAGCAGTTCTTC
V gene: TRBV5-1; D gene: TRBD1; J gene: TRBJ2-5; clone size: .; CDR3 protein: CASSFTQGQETQYF; CDR3 DNA: TGCGCCAGCAGCTTTACACAGGGGCAAGAGACCCAGTACTTC
V gene: TRBV27; D gene: .; J gene: TRBJ2-2; clone size: .; CDR3 protein: CASSLSASFYTGELFF; CDR3 DNA: TGTGCCAGCAGTTTATCGGCCTCCTTTTACACCGGGGAGCTGTTTTTT
V gene: TRBV6-5; D gene: .; J gene: TRBJ2-7; clone size: .; CDR3 protein: CASSYGRGAAYEQYF; CDR3 DNA: TGTGCCAGCAGTTACGGCCGGGGGGCGGCATACGAGCAGTACTTC
V gene: TRBV2; D gene: .; J gene: TRBJ1-4; clone size: .; CDR3 protein: CASSERARTNEKLFF; CDR3 DNA: TGTGCCAGCAGTGAAAGGGCCAGAACTAATGAAAAACTGTTTTTT
V gene: TRBV27; D gene: TRBD2; J gene: TRBJ2-3; clone size: .; CDR3 protein: CASRSEPGGLAGSSTDTQYF; CDR3 DNA: TGTGCCAGCAGATCCGAACCAGGGGGACTAGCGGGCTCTAGCACAGATACGCAGTATTTT
V gene: TRBV4-1; D gene: TRBD1; J gene: TRBJ2-7; clone size: .; CDR3 protein: CASSQRGQGHEQYF; CDR3 DNA: TGCGCCAGCAGCCAACGCGGACAGGGTCACGAGCAGTACTTC
V gene: TRBV6-5; D gene: TRBD1; J gene: TRBJ1-1; clone size: .; CDR3 protein: CASSRTGRNTEAFF; CDR3 DNA: TGTGCCAGCAGTCGGACAGGGAGGAACACTGAAGCTTTCTTT
V gene: TRBV6-1; D gene: .; J gene: TRBJ2-2; clone size: once; CDR3 protein: CASQRWPGELFF; CDR3 DNA: TGTGCCAGCCAAAGGTGGCCCGGGGAGCTGTTTTTT
V gene: TRBV5-8; D gene: TRBD1; J gene: TRBJ2-1; clone size: .; CDR3 protein: CASSWGQTSYNEQFF; CDR3 DNA: TGTGCCAGCAGCTGGGGACAGACCTCCTACAATGAGCAGTTCTTC
V gene: TRBV5-1; D gene: TRBD1; J gene: TRBJ2-7; clone size: .; CDR3 protein: CATSTGPTYEQYF; CDR3 DNA: TGCGCCACCTCGACAGGGCCGACCTACGAGCAGTACTTC
V gene: TRBV6-5; D gene: TRBD1; J gene: TRBJ1-6; clone size: few; CDR3 protein: CASSYSAAGGRSPLHF; CDR3 DNA: TGTGCCAGCAGTTACTCGGCGGCAGGGGGCCGTTCACCCCTCCACTTT
V gene: TRBV7-2; D gene: .; J gene: TRBJ2-7; clone size: .; CDR3 protein: CASSLTLDTSDEQYF; CDR3 DNA: TGTGCCAGCAGCTTAACGTTGGACACTAGTGACGAGCAGTACTTC
V gene: TRBV19; D gene: TRBD1; J gene: TRBJ1-2; clone size: few; CDR3 protein: CASNPTEGAGYTF; CDR3 DNA: TGTGCCAGTAACCCGACCGAGGGGGCCGGCTACACCTTC
V gene: TRBV11-3; D gene: .; J gene: TRBJ1-3; clone size: .; CDR3 protein: CASSLDTGNTIYF; CDR3 DNA: TGTGCCAGCAGCTTAGATACCGGAAACACCATATATTTT
V gene: TRBV14; D gene: TRBD1; J gene: TRBJ1-5; clone size: .; CDR3 protein: CASSQGQGRNQPQHF; CDR3 DNA: TGTGCCAGCAGCCAAGGACAGGGCCGCAATCAGCCCCAGCATTTT
V gene: TRBV11-2; D gene: .; J gene: TRBJ1-4; clone size: .; CDR3 protein: CASSRQAYNEKLFF; CDR3 DNA: TGTGCCAGCAGCCGCCAGGCTTATAATGAAAAACTGTTTTTT
V gene: TRBV30; D gene: .; J gene: TRBJ1-1; clone size: .; CDR3 protein: CAWSVLSLNTEAFF; CDR3 DNA: TGTGCCTGGAGTGTACTCAGTCTGAACACTGAAGCTTTCTTT
V gene: TRBV11-2; D gene: .; J gene: TRBJ2-7; clone size: once; CDR3 protein: CASSGDGFYEQYF; CDR3 DNA: TGTGCCAGCAGCGGCGATGGTTTCTACGAGCAGTACTTC
V gene: TRBV30; D gene: .; J gene: TRBJ1-6; clone size: .; CDR3 protein: CAWSVHGFNSPLHF; CDR3 DNA: TGTGCCTGGAGTGTACACGGATTTAATTCACCCCTCCACTTT
V gene: TRBV4-3; D gene: .; J gene: TRBJ2-7; clone size: .; CDR3 protein: CASSQDDGITYEQYF; CDR3 DNA: TGCGCCAGCAGCCAAGATGATGGCATAACCTACGAGCAGTACTTC
V gene: TRBV29-1; D gene: .; J gene: TRBJ1-2; clone size: .; CDR3 protein: CSASDRANYGYTF; CDR3 DNA: TGCAGCGCCTCGGACAGAGCTAACTATGGCTACACCTTC
V gene: TRBV19; D gene: .; J gene: TRBJ1-1; clone size: .; CDR3 protein: CASSLGLRSEAFF; CDR3 DNA: TGTGCCAGTAGCCTAGGGTTAAGAAGTGAAGCTTTCTTT
V gene: TRBV11-2; D gene: TRBD1; J gene: TRBJ2-7; clone size: .; CDR3 protein: CASSQGAYEQYF; CDR3 DNA: TGTGCCAGCAGCCAGGGGGCTTACGAGCAGTACTTC
V gene: TRBV7-2; D gene: TRBD1; J gene: TRBJ2-7; clone size: .; CDR3 protein: CASSHDRTGPSYEQYF; CDR3 DNA: TGTGCCAGCAGCCATGACCGGACAGGGCCCTCCTACGAGCAGTACTTC
V gene: TRBV7-2; D gene: .; J gene: TRBJ1-6; clone size: .; CDR3 protein: CASSFETDSYNSPLHF; CDR3 DNA: TGTGCCAGCAGCTTTGAGACAGACTCCTATAATTCACCCCTCCACTTT
V gene: TRBV2; D gene: .; J gene: TRBJ1-1; clone size: .; CDR3 protein: CASRGLMNTEAFF; CDR3 DNA: TGTGCCAGCAGAGGACTGATGAACACTGAAGCTTTCTTT
V gene: TRBV4-3; D gene: .; J gene: TRBJ1-3; clone size: medium-sized; CDR3 protein: CASSQGASGNTIYF; CDR3 DNA: TGCGCCAGCAGCCAGGGGGCCTCTGGAAACACCATATATTTT
V gene: TRBV5-1; D gene: TRBD1; J gene: TRBJ2-7; clone size: few; CDR3 protein: CASAENDRGRNEQYF; CDR3 DNA: TGCGCCAGCGCGGAGAATGACAGGGGGCGGAACGAGCAGTACTTC
V gene: TRBV16; D gene: TRBD1; J gene: TRBJ2-7; clone size: .; CDR3 protein: CASSQFGTGADEQYF; CDR3 DNA: TGTGCCAGCAGCCAATTTGGGACAGGGGCGGACGAGCAGTACTTC
V gene: TRBV5-1; D gene: .; J gene: TRBJ1-3; clone size: .; CDR3 protein: CASGADGNTIYF; CDR3 DNA: TGCGCTTCGGGGGCAGACGGAAACACCATATATTTT
V gene: TRBV19; D gene: .; J gene: TRBJ2-2; clone size: .; CDR3 protein: CASSIDLGASPGELFF; CDR3 DNA: TGTGCCAGTAGTATAGATCTGGGAGCCAGTCCCGGGGAGCTGTTTTTT
V gene: TRBV2; D gene: .; J gene: TRBJ2-7; clone size: .; CDR3 protein: CASSELGLGVQEQYF; CDR3 DNA: TGTGCCAGCAGTGAATTGGGGTTGGGCGTTCAGGAGCAGTACTTC
V gene: TRBV19; D gene: TRBD1; J gene: TRBJ1-5; clone size: .; CDR3 protein: CASSPSDRANQPQHF; CDR3 DNA: TGTGCCAGTAGTCCCTCCGACAGGGCCAATCAGCCCCAGCATTTT
V gene: TRBV7-9; D gene: .; J gene: TRBJ1-4; clone size: .; CDR3 protein: CASSLGPTNEKLFF; CDR3 DNA: TGTGCCAGCAGCTTGGGTCCAACTAATGAAAAACTGTTTTTT